This T cell receptor (beta chain) was captured by sequencing in a study of T cells in localized non-small cell lung cancer. Study-wide results and limits: The appearance of a median roughly 53 of the top 100 tumor clones was seen in adjacent lung. The study sequenced only one region of the tumor. As a result, intratumor heterogeneity could not be excluded and remains possible. It was uninvolved adjacent lung that showed the highest T cell clonality, exceeding tumor. Elevated blood T cell density was associated with longer overall survival.

From germline, CDR1 is SGDLS and CDR2 YYNGEE. The CDR3 has 16 amino acids. The ends were cut back, 3 bases at V and 1 base at J, with 13 bases in the middle. Clones were read by immunoSEQ multiplex PCR, and TCRdb kept only the in-frame ones, dropping some. The table lists roughly 1,300 clones, roughly a third of them singletons, with nearly 10% in the top ten. This clone was found a few times. As yet, its antigen is unknown. The sample in question was lung tumor tissue, obtained before any cancer treatment. The chain combines TRBV9 with TRBJ2-2, with D unclear. This clonotype was sampled from an older male donor with stage I lung adenocarcinoma. CDR3 in amino acids: CASSDHVNGNTGELFF. CDR3 nucleotide sequence: TGTGCCAGCAGCGACCATGTAAACGGGAACACCGGGGAGCTGTTTTTT.